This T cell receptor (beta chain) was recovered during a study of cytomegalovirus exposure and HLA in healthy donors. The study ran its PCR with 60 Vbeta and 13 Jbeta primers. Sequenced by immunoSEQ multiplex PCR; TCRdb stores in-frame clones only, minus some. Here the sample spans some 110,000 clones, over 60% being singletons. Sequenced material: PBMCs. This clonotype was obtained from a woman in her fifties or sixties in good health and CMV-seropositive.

This CDR3 reads CASSLEFQGPQHF. In nucleotides, the CDR3 is TGTGCCAGCAGCTTAGAGTTCCAGGGGCCCCAGCATTTT. This chain uses TRBV11-2 with TRBJ1-5; tentative D call: TRBD1 (5 bases). V was trimmed by 0 bases and J by 9 bases, leaving 9 bases between them. CDR1 and CDR2 (germline): SGHAT, FQNNGV. This CDR3 has 13 amino acids.